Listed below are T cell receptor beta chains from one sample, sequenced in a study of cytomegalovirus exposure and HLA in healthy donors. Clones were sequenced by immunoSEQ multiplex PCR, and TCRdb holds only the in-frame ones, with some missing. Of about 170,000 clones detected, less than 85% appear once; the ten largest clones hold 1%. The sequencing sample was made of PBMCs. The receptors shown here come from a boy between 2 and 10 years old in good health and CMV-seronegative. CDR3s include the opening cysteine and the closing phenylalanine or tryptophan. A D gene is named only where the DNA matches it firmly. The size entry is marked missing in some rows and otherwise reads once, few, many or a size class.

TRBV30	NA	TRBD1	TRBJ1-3	CAWRTGQSGNTIYF	TGTGCCTGGAGGACGGGACAGTCTGGAAACACCATATATTTT
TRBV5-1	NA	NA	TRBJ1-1	CASSLLRDTEAFF	TGCGCCAGCAGCTTGCTCAGGGACACTGAAGCTTTCTTT
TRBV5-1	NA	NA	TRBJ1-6	CASSGTGGSYNSPLHF	TGCGCCAGCAGCGGAACCGGGGGCTCCTATAATTCACCCCTCCACTTT
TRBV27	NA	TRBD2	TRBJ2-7	CASSFRLAGEDYEQYF	TGTGCCAGCAGTTTCAGGCTAGCGGGAGAGGACTACGAGCAGTACTTC
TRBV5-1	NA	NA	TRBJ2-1	CASSLVVTGEQFF	TGCGCCAGCAGCTTAGTGGTCACGGGGGAGCAGTTCTTC
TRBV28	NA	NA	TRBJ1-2	CASTQGLRTYGYTF	TGTGCCAGCACCCAAGGACTGAGGACCTATGGCTACACCTTC
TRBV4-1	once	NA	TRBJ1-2	CASSQHDTRRYGYTF	TGCGCCAGCAGCCAACACGACACGCGCCGCTATGGCTACACCTTC
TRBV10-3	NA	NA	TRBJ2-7	CAISVTSPSYEQYF	TGTGCCATCAGTGTGACTAGTCCCTCCTACGAGCAGTACTTC
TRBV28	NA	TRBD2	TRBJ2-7	CASSLLGGGGLAGVISYEQYF	TGTGCCAGCAGTTTATTGGGCGGGGGTGGGCTAGCGGGAGTGATATCCTACGAGCAGTACTTC
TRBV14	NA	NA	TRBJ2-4	CASSHSTGSFGKNIRYF	TGTGCCAGCAGCCATTCAACAGGCTCCTTTGGCAAAAACATTCGGTACTTC
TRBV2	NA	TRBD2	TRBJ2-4	CASRGRVSKNIQYF	TGTGCCAGCAGGGGGAGGGTCTCCAAAAACATTCAGTACTTC
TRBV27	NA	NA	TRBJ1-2	CASSLSAGRLYGYTF	TGTGCCAGCAGTTTATCGGCAGGGAGGCTCTATGGCTACACCTTC
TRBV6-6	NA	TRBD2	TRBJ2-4	CASNERGGQAKNIQYF	TGTGCCAGCAATGAGCGGGGGGGTCAAGCCAAAAACATTCAGTACTTC